This T cell receptor (beta chain) was observed in a study of CD8 T cells in Susac syndrome. V shed 1 base and J shed 4 bases, with 17 bases lying between them. The germline V gene encodes CDR1 LGHNA and CDR2 YSLEER. CDR3 length equals 16 residues. Random hexamers primed reverse transcription of about 0.45 to 1 ug RNA. TCRdb reanalysed the immunoSEQ multiplex PCR reads using MiXCR and keeps one entry per CDR3 protein. Of 100,000 to 150,000 distinct CDR3 sequences listed, 90% to 95% are singletons. Sequenced: CD4+ T cells from PBMCs. The chain employs TRBV4-3 and TRBJ2-7; no clear D. This TCR derives from a human donor in good health. The CDR3 spells CASSQVPRSDVYEQYF. The CDR3 DNA sequence: TGCGCCAGCAGCCAAGTGCCTCGATCGGACGTTTACGAGCAGTACTTC.